These 8 T cell receptor beta chains came from one sample sequenced in a study of cytomegalovirus exposure and HLA in healthy donors. PCR primers comprised 60 Vbeta and 13 Jbeta primers. Clones were sequenced by immunoSEQ multiplex PCR, and TCRdb holds only the in-frame ones, with some missing. The sample lists 150,000 to 200,000 clones, roughly 78% occurring once. The sequencing input was PBMCs. Receptor source: a woman in her 50s in good health and CMV-seropositive.

The rearrangement uses TRBV2 and TRBJ1-1; 10 bases are a match to TRBD1. J was trimmed by 6 bases and V by 6 bases; bases with no gene match: 4. Germline CDR1 and CDR2: SNHLY and FYNNEI. The CDR3 contains 13 residues. The CDR3 nucleotides are TGTGCCAGCAGCGTGGACAGGGGGGCTGAAGCTTTCTTT. Residues: CASSVDRGAEAFF.

For this clone: This specimen includes other DNA sequences encoding the same CDR3. The gene calls are TRBV5-1 and TRBJ2-7; D not resolved. The germline CDR1 and CDR2 sequences are SGHRS and YFSETQ. The CDR3 sequence is 14 residues long. Trimming removed 0 bases at V and 1 base at J, with 8 bases between. For the CDR3, the DNA is TGCGCCAGCAGCTTGGGTGCAGGTTCCTACGAGCAGTACTTC. This sequence encodes CASSLGAGSYEQYF. The full variable domain, with the rest looked up from reference TRBV5-1 and TRBJ2-7, is KAGVTQTPRYLIKTRGQQVTLSCSPISGHRSVSWYQQTPGQGLQFLFEYFSETQRNKGNFPGRFSGRQFSNSRSEMNVSTLELGDSALYLCASSLGAGSYEQYFGPGTRLTVT.

This clone came up a few times. The chain is built from TRBV6-5 and TRBJ2-2; perhaps TRBD1 as D (7 bases). Per germline, CDR1 MNHEY and CDR2 SVGAGI. The CDR3 spans 13 residues. V lost 6 bases and J lost 5, with 10 bases in between. CDR3 bases: TGTGCCAGCAGGCCAGGGGGGACCGGGGAGCTGTTTTTT. This sequence encodes CASRPGGTGELFF.

The DNA of the CDR3 is TGTGCCAGCAGCCCAGATTCTTATGGCTACACCTTC. Translating gives CASSPDSYGYTF. The chain has TRBV2 and TRBJ1-2, with D unresolved. Germline-derived CDR1 and CDR2 are SNHLY and FYNNEI. The CDR3 is 12 residues long. V was cut by 6 bases and J by 5 bases, with 10 bases left in between. Full variable domain (missing parts from reference TRBV2 and TRBJ1-2): EPEVTQTPSHQVTQMGQEVILRCVPISNHLYFYWYRQILGQKVEFLVSFYNNEISEKSEIFDDQFSVERPDGSNFTLKIRSTKLEDSAMYFCASSPDSYGYTFGSGTRLTVV.

This sequence joins TRBV30 and TRBJ2-4, with D uncertain. Germline V gives CDR1 GTSNPN, CDR2 SVGIG (reference sequence). There are 14 residues in the CDR3. The ends were cut back, 2 bases at V and 0 bases at J, with 8 bases in the middle. Here the CDR3 DNA reads TGTGCCTGGAGTCCCTTTCTAGCCAAAAACATTCAGTACTTC. Residues: CAWSPFLAKNIQYF. The variable domain in full, completed from reference TRBV30 and TRBJ2-4, reads SQTIHQWPATLVQPVGSPLSLECTVEGTSNPNLYWYRQAAGRGLQLLFYSVGIGQISSEVPQNLSASRPQDRQFILSSKKLLLSDSGFYLCAWSPFLAKNIQYFGAGTRLSVL.

The chain joins TRBV7-9 to TRBJ2-1, with TRBD1 matching over 9 bases. This CDR3 has 15 residues. Germline V gene sequence: CDR1 SEHNR, CDR2 FQNEAQ (reference sequence). V shed 3 bases and J 5 bases; nucleotides not matched to a gene: 5. DNA of the CDR3: TGTGCCAGCAGCTTTCGGGGACAGGGCCACAATGAGCAGTTCTTC. Amino acid sequence: CASSFRGQGHNEQFF.

This chain uses TRBV4-1 with TRBJ2-7; D is possibly TRBD2 (6 bases). The CDR3 runs to 15 residues. The V end lost 5 bases, the J end lost 9 bases, and 23 bases lay between the germline ends. Germline lookup yields CDR1 MGHRA and CDR2 YSYEKL. The CDR3 protein is CASSFGWDAGTGQYF. In nucleotides, the CDR3 is TGCGCCAGCAGCTTCGGGTGGGACGCTGGGACTGGGCAGTACTTC.

V usage is TRBV11-1 and J usage is TRBJ1-2; 8 nucleotides match TRBD1. CDR1 is SGHAT and CDR2 is FQDESV in the germline V gene (reference sequence). Trimming at V came to 3 bases and at J to 8 bases, leaving 5 bases not matched to a gene. The CDR3 is 13 residues long. CDR3 coding DNA: TGTGCCAGCAGCTTCGACAGGGGCGGCGGCTACACCTTC. Its protein product is CASSFDRGGGYTF.